This is a list of T cell receptor beta chains from one sample in a study of B cell selection in AIRE deficiency. TCRdb keeps only in-frame clones here, not all; method: immunoSEQ multiplex PCR. The sample yields fewer than 30,000 clones, 95% to 98% seen once. Material for sequencing was CD4+CD127+ conventional T cells sorted from PBMCs. These receptors came from a human donor in good health. Each CDR3 is given with its conserved first and last residue. D genes are given only for firm matches. Clone size is shown for a subset of rows, as once, few, many or a class of expanded clone.

clone_size: NA; d_call: NA; j_call: TRBJ2-3; v_call: TRBV7-3; cdr3_nt: TGTGCCAGCAGCTTAACGCGGGTAGATACGCAGTATTTT; cdr3_aa: CASSLTRVDTQYF
clone_size: NA; d_call: TRBD1; j_call: TRBJ1-6; v_call: TRBV11-3; cdr3_nt: TGTGCCAGCAGCTTAGATCGTACCGGACAGGGAGAGTACGTCGATTCACCCCTCCACTTT; cdr3_aa: CASSLDRTGQGEYVDSPLHF
clone_size: NA; d_call: NA; j_call: TRBJ1-4; v_call: TRBV7-2; cdr3_nt: TGTGCCAGCAGCACCCGGGCTACTGAAAAACTGTTTTTT; cdr3_aa: CASSTRATEKLFF
clone_size: NA; d_call: TRBD1; j_call: TRBJ2-6; v_call: TRBV28; cdr3_nt: TGTGCCAGCAGTTTTAGCCGACAGGGGAGCGGGCGGGCCAACGTCCTGACTTTC; cdr3_aa: CASSFSRQGSGRANVLTF
clone_size: NA; d_call: NA; j_call: TRBJ2-7; v_call: TRBV21-1; cdr3_nt: TGTGCCAGCAGCAAATCCCCCCTCGGACCCTCCTACGAGCAGTACTTC; cdr3_aa: CASSKSPLGPSYEQYF
clone_size: NA; d_call: NA; j_call: TRBJ1-2; v_call: TRBV4-1; cdr3_nt: TGCGCCAGCAGCCAAGCCCGGGACATCTATGGCTACACCTTC; cdr3_aa: CASSQARDIYGYTF
clone_size: NA; d_call: NA; j_call: TRBJ2-3; v_call: TRBV6-5; cdr3_nt: TGTGCCAGCAGTCAGGGAGGTTCTTTCACAGATACGCAGTATTTT; cdr3_aa: CASSQGGSFTDTQYF
clone_size: NA; d_call: TRBD1; j_call: TRBJ2-7; v_call: TRBV14; cdr3_nt: TGTGCCAGCAGCCGGGACAGGGGCCTCGAGCAGTACTTC; cdr3_aa: CASSRDRGLEQYF
clone_size: NA; d_call: TRBD2; j_call: TRBJ2-1; v_call: TRBV7-2; cdr3_nt: TGTGCCAGCAGCTCCTTCCCGGGGGGCTACAATGAGCAGTTCTTC; cdr3_aa: CASSSFPGGYNEQFF
clone_size: NA; d_call: NA; j_call: TRBJ2-7; v_call: TRBV2; cdr3_nt: TGTGCCAGCAGTGCTCGTTTCAAGGGGTTTTCCTACGAGCAGTACTTC; cdr3_aa: CASSARFKGFSYEQYF
clone_size: NA; d_call: NA; j_call: TRBJ2-3; v_call: TRBV9; cdr3_nt: TGTGCCAGCAACGTCGACAGACTAGATACGCAGTATTTT; cdr3_aa: CASNVDRLDTQYF
clone_size: NA; d_call: TRBD1; j_call: TRBJ1-5; v_call: TRBV6-5; cdr3_nt: TGTGCCAGCAGGCCCAACAGGGGAAGCAATCAGCCCCAGCATTTT; cdr3_aa: CASRPNRGSNQPQHF
clone_size: NA; d_call: NA; j_call: TRBJ1-2; v_call: TRBV4-2; cdr3_nt: TGTGCCAGCAGCCAAGAACAGAGAAACTATGGCTACACCTTC; cdr3_aa: CASSQEQRNYGYTF
clone_size: NA; d_call: TRBD1; j_call: TRBJ1-4; v_call: TRBV19; cdr3_nt: TGTGCCAGTAGCGTCCCGGGACAGGGCCCTAATGAAAAACTGTTTTTT; cdr3_aa: CASSVPGQGPNEKLFF
clone_size: NA; d_call: TRBD1; j_call: TRBJ1-5; v_call: TRBV6-1; cdr3_nt: TGTGCCAGCAGTGAAGGGACGACAGGGGATAGCAATCAGCCCCAGCATTTT; cdr3_aa: CASSEGTTGDSNQPQHF
clone_size: NA; d_call: NA; j_call: TRBJ1-6; v_call: TRBV27; cdr3_nt: TGTGCCAGCAGTTTAAGTAGGGTTAGCTCCTATAATTCACCCCTCCACTTT; cdr3_aa: CASSLSRVSSYNSPLHF
clone_size: once; d_call: NA; j_call: TRBJ2-5; v_call: TRBV29-1; cdr3_nt: TGCAGCGTTGTGGGCAGGGTCAGTGAGACCCAGTACTTC; cdr3_aa: CSVVGRVSETQYF
clone_size: NA; d_call: NA; j_call: TRBJ1-4; v_call: TRBV29-1; cdr3_nt: TGCAGCGTTTCATTCAGTGAAAAACTGTTTTTT; cdr3_aa: CSVSFSEKLFF
clone_size: once; d_call: TRBD1; j_call: TRBJ2-7; v_call: TRBV11-2; cdr3_nt: TGTGCCAGCAGGCACCGAGGGGGCACAGGCAGGGACGAGCAGTACTTC; cdr3_aa: CASRHRGGTGRDEQYF
clone_size: NA; d_call: NA; j_call: TRBJ2-5; v_call: TRBV20-1; cdr3_nt: TGCAGTGCTAGAGACCAAGAGACCCAGTACTTC; cdr3_aa: CSARDQETQYF
clone_size: NA; d_call: NA; j_call: TRBJ1-6; v_call: TRBV28; cdr3_nt: TGTGCCAGCGAGACCTTTAGTTCACCCCTCCACTTT; cdr3_aa: CASETFSSPLHF
clone_size: once; d_call: NA; j_call: TRBJ2-3; v_call: TRBV2; cdr3_nt: TGTGCCAGCAGTGAGGAGGGGATCCGCACAGATACGCAGTATTTT; cdr3_aa: CASSEEGIRTDTQYF
clone_size: NA; d_call: TRBD1; j_call: TRBJ1-2; v_call: TRBV2; cdr3_nt: TGTGCCAGCAGCCCCCCCCCAGGGGGCGAGCACTATGGCTACACCTTC; cdr3_aa: CASSPPPGGEHYGYTF